These 21 T cell receptor beta chains share one sample of origin, sequenced in a study of OX40 agonist ivuxolimab in advanced cancers. Clones were sequenced by immunoSEQ multiplex PCR, and TCRdb holds only the in-frame ones, with some missing. This sample has approximately 86,000 clones, with just over 90% found just once. Source: CD4+ or CD8+ T cells sorted from blood, taken in a trial of the OX40 agonist ivuxolimab. These receptors were obtained from an adult with an advanced solid tumor such as melanoma, head and neck, liver or kidney cancer.

The V gene is TRBV19, the J gene TRBJ2-5; TRBD1 is a possible D gene (6 bases). The germline CDR1 and CDR2 sequences are LNHDA and SQIVND (reference sequence). The ends were cut back, 5 bases at V and 4 bases at J, with 11 bases in the middle. The CDR3 spans 13 residues. CDR3 residues: CASSPQGLETQYF. CDR3 in DNA: TGTGCCAGTAGTCCCCAGGGGTTAGAGACCCAGTACTTC.

V gene TRBV11-2 combines with J gene TRBJ2-3; tentative D call: TRBD2 (5 bases). Trimming took 6 bases from V and 2 from J, leaving 12 bases between them. The CDR3 runs to 14 residues. Germline V gives CDR1 SGHAT, CDR2 FQNNGV. The CDR3 loop reads CASRIAPSTDTQYF. Here the CDR3 DNA reads TGTGCCAGCAGGATAGCGCCTTCCACAGATACGCAGTATTTT.

The rearrangement joins TRBV19 to TRBJ2-7; D is ambiguous. V was trimmed by 1 base and J by 5 bases, leaving 6 bases between them. Germline V gene lookup returns CDR1 LNHDA and CDR2 SQIVND (reference sequence). The CDR3 has 12 amino acids. The CDR3 DNA reads as TGTGCCAGTAGTATAGTAGGCGACGAGCAGTACTTC. It yields the protein CASSIVGDEQYF.

The J gene is TRBJ2-3, the V gene TRBV9, with D hard to call. The V end was cut by 0 bases, the J end by 7 bases, with 15 bases between. From germline, CDR1 is SGDLS and CDR2 YYNGEE. The CDR3 length is 15 residues. CDR3 in amino acids: CASSVEKGYANTQYF. CDR3 in DNA: TGTGCCAGCAGCGTAGAGAAGGGTTACGCAAATACGCAGTATTTT.

The V call is TRBV18, the J call TRBJ1-2; D might be TRBD1 (5 bases). The CDR3 is made up of 18 amino acids. Trimming left V 3 bases short and J 1 base short, with 21 bases between. Germline V gives CDR1 KGHSH, CDR2 LQKENI. CDR3 coding DNA: TGTGCCAGCTCACCGGATGTGCCGGGGGTTCCAAGTAACTATGGCTACACCTTC. Translation: CASSPDVPGVPSNYGYTF.

The CDR3 nucleotides are TGTGCCAGCAGCTTGGTCGCCAGACAGGGAGGCGGAAACACCATATATTTT. Protein sequence: CASSLVARQGGGNTIYF. The chain joins TRBV5-5 to TRBJ1-3; TRBD1 aligns across 7 bases. V was clipped by 0 bases and J by 4 bases; unmatched bases: 10. The CDR3 is 17 amino acids. Germline V gene lookup returns CDR1 SGHKS and CDR2 YYEKEE (reference sequence). The whole variable domain, filled in from reference TRBV5-5 and TRBJ1-3, reads DAGVTQSPTHLIKTRGQQVTLRCSPISGHKSVSWYQQVLGQGPQFIFQYYEKEERGRGNFPDRFSARQFPNYSSELNVNALLLGDSALYLCASSLVARQGGGNTIYFGEGSWLTVV.

The genes are TRBV7-9 and TRBJ1-1, with D possibly TRBD1 on 6 matching bases. This CDR3 contains 14 residues. Germline V CDR1 and CDR2: SEHNR, FQNEAQ (reference sequence). The V end lost 4 bases, the J end lost 3 bases, and 12 bases lay between the germline ends. Here the CDR3 DNA reads TGTGCCAGCAGCTCCCTGGACAGCTACACTGAAGCTTTCTTT. Translating gives CASSSLDSYTEAFF.

The DNA of the CDR3 is TGTGCCAGCAGCCCCACTAGTCTTTACCCCACAGATACGCAGTATTTT. Translation gives CASSPTSLYPTDTQYF. This chain links TRBV9 with TRBJ2-3; a possible D gene is TRBD2 (5 bases). The V gene's germline CDR1 is SGDLS and CDR2 YYNGEE. Trimming left V 4 bases short and J 2 bases short, with 17 bases between. The CDR3 totals 16 residues. Full variable domain (missing parts from reference TRBV9 and TRBJ2-3): DSGVTQTPKHLITATGQRVTLRCSPRSGDLSVYWYQQSLDQGLQFLIQYYNGEERAKGNILERFSAQQFPDLHSELNLSSLELGDSALYFCASSPTSLYPTDTQYFGPGTRLTVL.

The gene calls are TRBV4-2 and TRBJ2-7; D possibly matches TRBD1 or TRBD2 (6 bases each). Germline V CDR1 and CDR2: LGHNA, YNFKEQ. The germline V and J ends were trimmed by 2 bases and 2 bases, with 19 bases remaining between them. The CDR3 totals 17 residues. The CDR3 region has the DNA TGTGCCAGCAGCCAAAAGACAGGAGTGGGCGGGACCTACGAGCAGTACTTC. Translating gives CASSQKTGVGGTYEQYF.

The rearrangement links TRBV6-1 to TRBJ2-7; tentatively, D is TRBD2 (5 bases). The CDR3 has 12 residues. Per germline, CDR1 MNHNS and CDR2 SASEGT. Trimming left V 3 bases short and J 6 bases short, with 9 bases between. The chain's CDR3 is CASSERRFEQYF. CDR3 bases: TGTGCCAGCAGTGAGAGGAGGTTCGAGCAGTACTTC.

The J gene is TRBJ2-2, the V gene TRBV7-2; D is possibly TRBD1 (5 bases). This CDR3 comprises 15 residues. V shed 4 bases and J shed 0 bases, with 9 bases lying between them. Germline V gene data show CDR1 as SGHTA and CDR2 as FQGNSA. CDR3 DNA: TGTGCCAGCAGCTACCAAGGGGCGAACACCGGGGAGCTGTTTTTT. As protein: CASSYQGANTGELFF. Looking up the rest from reference TRBV7-2 and TRBJ2-2 gives the full variable domain: GAGVSQSPSNKVTEKGKDVELRCDPISGHTALYWYRQSLGQGLEFLIYFQGNSAPDKSGLPSDRFSAERTGGSVSTLTIQRTQQEDSAVYLCASSYQGANTGELFFGEGSRLTVL.

The chain employs TRBV30 and TRBJ2-1; unclear D gene. Germline values: CDR1 GTSNPN, CDR2 SVGIG (reference sequence). V gave up 6 bases and J gave up 5 bases, with 11 bases separating them. The CDR3 length is 12 residues. For the CDR3, the DNA is TGTGCCTGCATCGACTGGAACAATGAGCAGTTCTTC. It yields the protein CACIDWNNEQFF.

J is TRBJ1-4 and V is TRBV30; D ambiguous. Germline V gene lookup returns CDR1 GTSNPN and CDR2 SVGIG (reference sequence). The V end lost 0 bases, the J end lost 10 bases, and 15 bases lay between the germline ends. CDR3 size: 14 residues. The CDR3 loop is CAWSVGASIGKLFF. The CDR3 DNA reads TGTGCCTGGAGTGTCGGTGCCAGTATCGGAAAACTGTTTTTT.

This chain connects TRBV9 to TRBJ2-3, with 13 positions matching TRBD2. Germline lookup yields CDR1 SGDLS and CDR2 YYNGEE. This CDR3 is 14 amino acids long. The trim removed 7 bases at V and 6 bases at J, leaving 5 bases unmatched. Here the CDR3 DNA reads TGTGCCAGCGGAACTAGCGGGAGGGGTGATACGCAGTATTTT. Its protein is CASGTSGRGDTQYF.

The chain recombines TRBV2 with TRBJ2-3, with a tentative D call TRBD2 (5 bases). Germline lookup yields CDR1 SNHLY and CDR2 FYNNEI. Trimming left V 10 bases short and J 2 bases short, with 13 bases between. This CDR3 spans 13 amino acids. The CDR3 spells CATKRTLTDTQYF. Written as DNA, the CDR3 is TGTGCCACCAAGCGGACCCTCACAGATACGCAGTATTTT.

This clone was seen a single time. The rearrangement links TRBV5-1 to TRBJ2-1; D gene unclear. Germline CDR1 reads SGHRS; CDR2 reads YFSETQ. Between the trimmed V and J ends, which lost 0 bases and 4 bases, there was a span of 5 bases. This CDR3 is 13 amino acids long. The DNA for the CDR3 is TGCGCCAGCAGCTTGGGAGGTTACAATGAGCAGTTCTTC. Amino acid sequence: CASSLGGYNEQFF.

This sequence joins TRBV4-3 and TRBJ1-2; D gene unclear. V was cut by 3 bases and J by 0 bases, with 8 bases left in between. CDR1 LGHNA and CDR2 YSLEER come from the germline V gene. This CDR3 has 14 residues. The CDR3 coding sequence is TGCGCCAGCAGCCAGCAGAACACTAACTATGGCTACACCTTC. Protein sequence: CASSQQNTNYGYTF.

As for this clone: Other nucleotide sequences in the sample specify the same CDR3. The rearrangement joins TRBV7-2 to TRBJ2-6; D is ambiguous. Germline CDR1 and CDR2: SGHTA and FQGNSA. The CDR3 is 15 residues long. V lost 2 bases and J 1 base, leaving 6 bases between the germline ends. This CDR3 reads CASSLSGSGANVLTF. The CDR3 coding sequence is TGTGCCAGCAGCTTAAGTGGGTCTGGGGCCAACGTCCTGACTTTC.

The rearrangement uses TRBV27 and TRBJ1-2; perhaps TRBD1 as D (5 bases). Looked up from germline, CDR1 is MNHEY and CDR2 is SMNVEV (reference sequence). The V gene lost 4 bases and the J gene lost 1 base, with 13 bases spanning the gap. This CDR3 spans 15 amino acids. The CDR3 coding sequence is TGTGCCAGCAGTTCCACGGGGGACCTTAACTATGGCTACACCTTC. Amino acids: CASSSTGDLNYGYTF.

The chain recombines TRBV30 with TRBJ2-7; D remains ambiguous. V shed 3 bases and J shed 5 bases, with 11 bases lying between them. The CDR3 length is 12 residues. CDR1 and CDR2 from the germline V gene are GTSNPN and SVGIG (reference sequence). This CDR3 reads CAWSQSSDEQYF. The CDR3, as DNA: TGTGCCTGGAGCCAGTCTAGTGACGAGCAGTACTTC.

The chain couples TRBV5-8 to TRBJ2-6; D possibly corresponds to TRBD1 (6 bases). The CDR3 runs to 15 residues. V was pared by 4 bases and J by 0 bases, with 8 bases between. Germline CDR1 and CDR2: SGHTS and YDEGEE. The CDR3 sequence: CASSLRGSGANVLTF. The CDR3 DNA reads TGTGCCAGCAGCCTCAGGGGCTCTGGGGCCAACGTCCTGACTTTC.